This T cell receptor (beta chain) was observed in a study of blood T cell repertoires in COVID-19. Looking at the study overall: Sources were T cells, B-cell-depleted T cells, or PBMCs; the material itself was cDNA or gDNA.

Participants reported their clinical history, and cohort assignment relied on those reports. The germline gives CDR1 SNHLY, CDR2 FYNNEI. There are 17 residues in the CDR3. J was trimmed by 1 base and V by 1 base; bases with no gene match: 7. Sequencing was performed with immunoSEQ multiplex PCR; in TCRdb, only in-frame clones are kept and a portion is missing. The sample consists of 160,000 or so clones, over 70% of them appearing once. The sequence was obtained from a woman between 40 and 50 years old with acute COVID-19. V and J are TRBV2 and TRBJ1-5, with TRBD1 matching 7 bases. The sequencing input was PBMCs or T cells enriched from blood (not recorded which). The CDR3 region has the DNA TGTGCCAGCAGTGAAGAGAGGGGGCGACTGAGCAATCAGCCCCAGCATTTT. This codes for CASSEERGRLSNQPQHF.